This TCR beta chain was identified during a study of blood T cell repertoires in COVID-19. About the study: From T cells, B-cell-depleted T cells, or PBMCs came the material, which was cDNA or gDNA.

Libraries were prepared by immunoSEQ multiplex PCR; TCRdb keeps only in-frame clonotypes and omits some of them. In the table there are roughly 100,000 clones, around 90% of which are singletons. The clonotype was recovered from a man aged 50 to 59 with active or convalescent COVID-19. The sequenced material came from peripheral blood.

CDR3 loop: CASSPATTDTQYF. CDR3 bases: TGTGCCAGCTCACCGGCCACCACAGATACGCAGTATTTT. The chain uses TRBV18 and TRBJ2-3; D unresolved. V lost 3 bases and J 2 bases, leaving 6 bases between the germline ends. From germline, CDR1 is KGHSH and CDR2 LQKENI. The CDR3 covers 13 residues.